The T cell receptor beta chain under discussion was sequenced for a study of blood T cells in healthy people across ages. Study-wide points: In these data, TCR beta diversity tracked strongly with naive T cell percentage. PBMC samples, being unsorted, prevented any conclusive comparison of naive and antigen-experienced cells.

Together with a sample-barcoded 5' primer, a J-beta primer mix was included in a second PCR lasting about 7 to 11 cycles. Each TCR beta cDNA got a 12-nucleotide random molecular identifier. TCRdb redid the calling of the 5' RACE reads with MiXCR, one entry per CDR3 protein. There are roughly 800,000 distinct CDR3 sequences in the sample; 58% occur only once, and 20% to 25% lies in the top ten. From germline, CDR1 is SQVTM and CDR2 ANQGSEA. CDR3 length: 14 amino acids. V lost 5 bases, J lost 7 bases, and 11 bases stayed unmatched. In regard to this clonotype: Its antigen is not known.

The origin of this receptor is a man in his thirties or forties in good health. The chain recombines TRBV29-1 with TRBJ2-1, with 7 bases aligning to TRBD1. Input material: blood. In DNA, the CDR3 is TGCAGCGTTTACCCCACTTTCAGGGGGAATGAGCAGTTCTTC. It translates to CSVYPTFRGNEQFF.